These 30 T cell receptor beta chains came from one sample sequenced in a study of cytomegalovirus exposure and HLA in healthy donors. The PCR contained 60 Vbeta and 13 Jbeta primers. TCRdb keeps only in-frame clones here, not all; method: immunoSEQ multiplex PCR. The table includes approximately 120,000 clones, 60% to 75% detected once. The sequenced sample was PBMCs. These receptor sequences come from a woman in her forties or fifties in good health and CMV-seropositive.

This chain joins TRBV4-1 and TRBJ2-7; D is unclear. The CDR3 is 15 residues long. Germline V gene sequence: CDR1 MGHRA, CDR2 YSYEKL. V lost 0 bases to trimming and J lost 6 bases, with 15 bases between them. In DNA form, the CDR3 reads TGCGCCAGCAGCCAAGATCTAACAGCCTCCCTCGAGCAGTACTTC. Protein sequence: CASSQDLTASLEQYF.

The chain has TRBV5-1 and TRBJ2-2; 9 bases are shared with TRBD1. Germline assignment: CDR1 SGHRS and CDR2 YFSETQ. There are 15 residues in the CDR3. Losses at the gene ends were 3 bases for V and 6 bases for J; bases not matched to a gene: 6. CDR3 amino acids: CASSWGQGVAGELFF. The CDR3 nucleotides are TGCGCCAGCAGCTGGGGACAGGGTGTGGCCGGGGAGCTGTTTTTT. The variable domain in full, with the rest retrieved from reference TRBV5-1 and TRBJ2-2, is KAGVTQTPRYLIKTRGQQVTLSCSPISGHRSVSWYQQTPGQGLQFLFEYFSETQRNKGNFPGRFSGRQFSNSRSEMNVSTLELGDSALYLCASSWGQGVAGELFFGEGSRLTVL.

This clone came up once. The chain combines TRBV28 with TRBJ2-3; TRBD1 matches at 7 bases. The V gene end was trimmed by 3 bases and the J gene end by 1 base; junction bases not matched to a gene: 7. CDR1 and CDR2 from the germline V gene are MDHEN and SYDVKM. This CDR3 region has 16 residues. The CDR3 DNA follows: TGTGCCAGCAGTTTTACCTACAGGGGCCGCACAGATACGCAGTATTTT. Translation: CASSFTYRGRTDTQYF.

This sequence joins TRBV4-2 and TRBJ1-3, with 7 bases lining up with TRBD1. This CDR3 contains 15 residues. V was pared by 5 bases and J by 4 bases, with 8 bases of the junction left unmatched. Germline values: CDR1 LGHNA, CDR2 YNFKEQ. CDR3 sequence (DNA): TGTGCCAGCAGCGAGGAGGGGGCAGCCGGAAACACCATATATTTT. This sequence encodes CASSEEGAAGNTIYF.

The chain combines TRBV10-3 with TRBJ1-2; D perhaps matches TRBD1 (6 bases). Deletions cut 10 bases from V and 2 bases from J, with 17 bases between. Germline lookup yields CDR1 ENHRY and CDR2 SYGVKD. The CDR3 consists of 14 residues. The CDR3 region is CATKNRVLNYGYTF. The CDR3 bases are TGTGCCACTAAGAACAGGGTCCTCAACTATGGCTACACCTTC.

This clone was observed a single time. This chain joins TRBV9 and TRBJ1-6; 11 bases are a match to TRBD1. CDR1 and CDR2 (germline): SGDLS, YYNGEE. This CDR3 contains 14 residues. J was trimmed by 10 bases and V by 2 bases; bases with no gene match: 2. The CDR3 nucleotides read TGTGCCAGCAGCGTGGGACAGGGGGAATCACCCCTCCACTTT. Its protein is CASSVGQGESPLHF.

The J gene is TRBJ2-5, the V gene TRBV11-3, with no clear D. The CDR3 runs 13 residues. Between the trimmed V and J ends, which lost 3 bases and 7 bases, there was a span of 12 bases. Germline-derived CDR1 and CDR2 are SGHNT and YENEEA. This CDR3 reads CASSFGFQRTQYF. The CDR3 DNA reads TGTGCCAGCAGCTTCGGATTCCAGCGGACCCAGTACTTC.

A single count supports this clone. The rearrangement joins TRBV7-6 to TRBJ2-1; 10 bases agree with TRBD2. Per germline, CDR1 SGHVS and CDR2 FNYEAQ. V shed 5 bases, J shed 8 bases, and the junction held 18 bases outside the gene matches. The CDR3 sequence is 18 residues long. CDR3 loop: CASSVKIPAGGNFDEQFF. The CDR3 DNA is TGTGCCAGCAGCGTTAAAATTCCAGCGGGGGGGAATTTTGATGAGCAGTTCTTC.

For the CDR3, the DNA is TGCGCCAGCAGCCAAGAGCTGGTCCCGGGGTCTAGCACAGATACGCAGTATTTT. Its protein is CASSQELVPGSSTDTQYF. This chain joins TRBV4-3 and TRBJ2-3, with D perhaps matching TRBD2 (5 bases). This CDR3 contains 18 residues. Germline assignment: CDR1 LGHNA and CDR2 YSLEER. Between the trimmed V and J ends, which lost 0 bases and 0 bases, there was a span of 16 bases.

Only one count was recorded for this clone. The chain combines TRBV7-2 with TRBJ1-6; the D is unclear. The CDR3 totals 16 residues. V gave up 3 bases and J gave up 2 bases, with 11 bases separating them. In germline, CDR1 is SGHTA, CDR2 FQGNSA. CDR3 region: CASSFIYRPYNSPLHF. The CDR3 DNA reads as TGTGCCAGCAGCTTTATATATCGTCCCTATAATTCACCCCTCCACTTT.

The chain combines TRBV6-6 with TRBJ1-5; weak D call: TRBD1 (6 bases). Deletions cut 0 bases from V and 2 bases from J, with 11 bases between. This CDR3 is built from 16 residues. Germline-derived CDR1 and CDR2 are MNHNY and SVGAGI (reference sequence). CDR3 region: CASSYSNRAGNQPQHF. The CDR3 DNA reads as TGTGCCAGCAGTTACTCGAACAGGGCAGGCAATCAGCCCCAGCATTTT.

The rearrangement uses TRBV9 and TRBJ2-2; 9 bases are shared with TRBD2. This CDR3 region has 16 residues. The junction had 6 bases not matched to a gene; V was cut back by 2 bases and J by 4 bases. Germline V gives CDR1 SGDLS, CDR2 YYNGEE. In DNA form, the CDR3 reads TGTGCCAGCAGCGTCCAAGCGGGGGGCGGCACCGGGGAGCTGTTTTTT. Its translation is CASSVQAGGGTGELFF.

V usage is TRBV5-1 and J usage is TRBJ2-5; TRBD2 matches 10 bases. Trimming removed 0 bases from V and 2 bases from J; junction bases left unmatched: 1. Germline CDR1 is SGHRS and CDR2 is YFSETQ. The CDR3 runs to 15 residues. CDR3 amino acids: CASSLGGLAQETQYF. Written as DNA, the CDR3 is TGCGCCAGCAGCTTGGGGGGACTAGCGCAAGAGACCCAGTACTTC. Full variable domain (rest looked up from reference TRBV5-1 and TRBJ2-5): KAGVTQTPRYLIKTRGQQVTLSCSPISGHRSVSWYQQTPGQGLQFLFEYFSETQRNKGNFPGRFSGRQFSNSRSEMNVSTLELGDSALYLCASSLGGLAQETQYFGPGTRLLVL.

The chain joins TRBV19 to TRBJ2-5, with D possibly TRBD2 on 5 matching bases. Matching the DNA end better, TRBJ2-7 makes the J call doubtful. The CDR3 consists of 15 residues. Germline CDR1 is LNHDA and CDR2 is SQIVND (reference sequence). The CDR3 sequence: CASSINGEWDYEQYF. CDR3 sequence (DNA): TGTGCCAGTAGTATTAACGGGGAGTGGGACTACGAGCAGTACTTC.

J is TRBJ2-6 and V is TRBV7-9; TRBD2 might be the D (5 bases). Germline lookup yields CDR1 SEHNR and CDR2 FQNEAQ (reference sequence). The CDR3 loop spans 15 amino acids. The V and J ends lost 3 bases and 4 bases respectively, with 10 bases between them. CDR3 residues: CASSLVGGGANVLTF. The CDR3 DNA is TGTGCCAGCAGCTTGGTCGGAGGAGGGGCCAACGTCCTGACTTTC.

The chain has TRBV6-5 and TRBJ2-2, with TRBD2 matching over 7 bases. The junction had 4 bases not matched to a gene; V was cut back by 6 bases and J by 3 bases. The germline gives CDR1 MNHEY, CDR2 SVGAGI. This CDR3 region has 14 residues. CDR3 protein: CASSGLVDTGELFF. The CDR3 DNA reads TGTGCCAGCAGCGGACTAGTCGACACCGGGGAGCTGTTTTTT.

This clone was found once. The V call is TRBV7-6, the J call TRBJ1-3, with 8 nucleotides matching TRBD1. Per germline, CDR1 SGHVS and CDR2 FNYEAQ. The junction had 9 bases not matched to a gene; V was cut back by 5 bases and J by 0 bases. CDR3 length equals 17 residues. CDR3 residues: CASSLTTGALSGNTIYF. The CDR3 nucleotides read TGTGCCAGCAGCCTAACGACAGGGGCACTCTCTGGAAACACCATATATTTT.

The CDR3 reads CASTLGQGTDTQYF. DNA of the CDR3: TGTGCCAGCACTCTGGGACAGGGGACAGATACGCAGTATTTT. The gene calls are TRBV6-6 and TRBJ2-3, with 10 bases matching TRBD1. Germline V CDR1 and CDR2: MNHNY, SVGAGI (reference sequence). With 7 bases clipped from V and 3 bases from J, the junction kept 4 bases outside the gene matches. There are 14 residues in the CDR3.

This chain links TRBV11-2 with TRBJ1-3, with a possible D match to TRBD1 (5 bases). V shed 3 bases and J shed 10 bases, with 19 bases lying between them. This CDR3 is 15 amino acids long. CDR1 and CDR2 (germline): SGHAT, FQNNGV. The DNA of the CDR3 is TGTGCCAGCAGCTTGGCCGGGGGACTCCGTCGTACCATATATTTT. Translating gives CASSLAGGLRRTIYF.

The chain employs TRBV19 and TRBJ1-6; the match to TRBD1 covers 9 bases. The CDR3 has 16 amino acids. Germline loops: CDR1 LNHDA, CDR2 SQIVND (reference sequence). The V segment lost 8 bases and the J segment 9 bases; nucleotides outside the gene matches: 14. CDR3 sequence (DNA): TGTGCCAGTGGACTGGCGGGACAGGGAAACAGTTCACCCCTCCACTTT. Translation gives CASGLAGQGNSSPLHF.

This clone was observed a single time. The same CDR3 also results from other DNA sequences found in this sample. This chain connects TRBV6-5 to TRBJ2-7; D gene ambiguous. The germline V gene has CDR1 MNHEY and CDR2 SVGAGI. Trimming pared 0 bases from V and 7 bases from J, leaving 16 bases between. CDR3 length: 15 residues. The CDR3 DNA sequence: TGTGCCAGCAGTTACTCCGAGACTTATCCTAAGGAGCAGTACTTC. Translation: CASSYSETYPKEQYF.

This chain uses TRBV11-2 with TRBJ1-2; the D gene is possibly TRBD1 (6 bases). The ends were cut back, 5 bases at V and 4 bases at J, with 20 bases in the middle. The germline V gene has CDR1 SGHAT and CDR2 FQNNGV. The CDR3 has 16 amino acids. CDR3 in DNA: TGTGCCAGCAGCCTAAACCTACAGGGAACAGTCTATGGCTACACCTTC. Its protein product is CASSLNLQGTVYGYTF.

This clone was recorded only once. This chain uses TRBV28 with TRBJ2-3; 10 nucleotides match TRBD1. Germline lookup yields CDR1 MDHEN and CDR2 SYDVKM. Unmatched junction bases numbered 11, after V lost 6 bases and J lost 5 bases. The CDR3 is 16 amino acids. The CDR3 nucleotides are TGTGCCAGCAGACCGACAGGGGGCGATTTGAAAGATACGCAGTATTTT. This gives the protein CASRPTGGDLKDTQYF.

The chain uses TRBV10-1 and TRBJ1-1; possibly TRBD1 for D (6 bases). V was clipped by 2 bases and J by 3 bases, with 10 bases between them. The germline CDR1 and CDR2 sequences are WNHNN and SYGVQD (reference sequence). CDR3 length: 14 residues. The CDR3: CASSEGGADTEAFF. For the CDR3, the DNA is TGCGCCAGCAGTGAGGGGGGCGCGGACACTGAAGCTTTCTTT.

V is TRBV19 and J is TRBJ1-4; D is unclear. The length of the CDR3 is 14 residues. Germline values: CDR1 LNHDA, CDR2 SQIVND (reference sequence). The V end was cut by 4 bases, the J end by 4 bases, with 10 bases between. The CDR3 coding sequence is TGTGCCAGTAGTAGGTCCTCCTATAATGAAAAACTGTTTTTT. It encodes CASSRSSYNEKLFF.

The gene calls are TRBV27 and TRBJ2-5; TRBD2 might be the D (6 bases). The J call is doubtful: the DNA matches TRBJ2-7 better. The CDR3 extends over 20 amino acids. Germline V gives CDR1 MNHEY, CDR2 SMNVEV (reference sequence). CDR3 bases: TGTGCCAGCATGGTGGAGGGAAAAACCACTAAAGCCTTAATCACCTACGAGCAGTACTTC. Protein product: CASMVEGKTTKALITYEQYF.

V and J are TRBV2 and TRBJ2-1; 11 bases align to TRBD2. V lost 4 bases and J lost 7; bases outside the gene matches: 9. The CDR3 extends over 16 amino acids. CDR1 and CDR2 (germline): SNHLY, FYNNEI. The CDR3 here is CASSVDSGGARNEQFF. In nucleotides, the CDR3 is TGTGCCAGCAGTGTGGATAGCGGGGGGGCCAGGAATGAGCAGTTCTTC.

The genes are TRBV30 and TRBJ1-2; D is perhaps TRBD1 (5 bases). V lost 2 bases, J lost 1 base, and 11 bases lay in between. CDR1 GTSNPN and CDR2 SVGIG come from the germline V gene (reference sequence). The CDR3 spans 14 residues. The DNA of the CDR3 is TGTGCCTGGAGTTTACCGACAGTTAACTATGGCTACACCTTC. Amino acids: CAWSLPTVNYGYTF.

The rearrangement joins TRBV29-1 to TRBJ2-5; the D is unclear. Trimming removed 7 bases at V and 0 bases at J, with 9 bases between. This CDR3 region has 12 residues. Germline CDR1 and CDR2: SQVTM and ANQGSEA. The CDR3 loop reads CSARHYQETQYF. The CDR3 DNA reads TGCAGCGCCCGTCACTACCAAGAGACCCAGTACTTC.

The chain has TRBV13 and TRBJ1-1, with 8 positions matching TRBD1. V shed 5 bases and J 7 bases; nucleotides not matched to a gene: 6. The germline V gene has CDR1 PRHDT and CDR2 FYEKMQ (reference sequence). The CDR3 covers 13 residues. The CDR3 nucleotides read TGTGCCAGCAGCATCAACAGGGGGAGTGAAGCTTTCTTT. It codes for CASSINRGSEAFF.